The 9 T cell receptor beta chains reported below all come from one sample, sequenced in a study of PD-1 blockade in classical Hodgkin lymphoma. Every patient experienced relapse after autologous stem cell transplantation, and brentuximab vedotin exposure varied. Assay used: immunoSEQ multiplex PCR; TCRdb lists only in-frame clones, some missing. The sample lists about 24,000 clones, roughly two thirds occurring once. The sequenced sample was peripheral blood mononuclear cells (PBMCs), obtained at baseline. All receptors derive from a human donor with classical Hodgkin lymphoma.

Worth noting for this clone: At one end, the junction sequence differs from germline, possibly due to a read error. The chain uses TRBV19 and TRBJ2-4, with D perhaps being TRBD1 or TRBD2 (5 bases each). CDR1 is LNHDA, CDR2 SQIVND, per germline (reference sequence). The CDR3 covers 14 residues. CDR3: CASSLEGAKNIQYF. CDR3 bases: TGTGCCAGTAGTCTAGAGGGGGCCAAAAACATTCAGTACTTC.

The chain recombines TRBV9 with TRBJ2-3; no clear D. Germline V CDR1 and CDR2: SGDLS, YYNGEE. The CDR3 is 14 residues long. V lost 2 bases to trimming and J lost 1 base, with 8 bases between them. This chain's CDR3 is CASSVGFGTDTQYF. The CDR3 region has the DNA TGTGCCAGCAGCGTTGGGTTTGGCACAGATACGCAGTATTTT.

The rearrangement uses TRBV29-1 and TRBJ1-2; 9 bases are a match to TRBD1. The ends lost 7 bases at V and 1 base at J; junction bases unmatched: 4. From germline, CDR1 is SQVTM and CDR2 ANQGSEA. The CDR3 sequence is 13 residues long. The CDR3 loop reads CSALDRGNYGYTF. Here the CDR3 DNA reads TGCAGCGCCTTGGACAGGGGTAACTATGGCTACACCTTC.

The V and J genes are TRBV19 and TRBJ2-1; D unresolved. Germline V gene lookup returns CDR1 LNHDA and CDR2 SQIVND (reference sequence). With 3 bases removed from V and 8 bases from J, the gap between germline ends came to 11 bases. The CDR3 has 13 amino acids. CDR3 sequence (DNA): TGTGCCAGTAGTATCAGACCGGGCGATGAGCAGTTCTTC. Protein product: CASSIRPGDEQFF. The full variable domain, its missing parts supplied by reference TRBV19 and TRBJ2-1, is DGGITQSPKYLFRKEGQNVTLSCEQNLNHDAMYWYRQDPGQGLRLIYYSQIVNDFQKGDIAEGYSVSREKKESFPLTVTSAQKNPTAFYLCASSIRPGDEQFFGPGTRLTVL.

This clone was detected a few times. The chain has TRBV7-6 and TRBJ2-2, with a weak D call TRBD2 (5 bases). Trimming pared 5 bases from V and 0 bases from J, leaving 22 bases between. CDR3 length equals 19 residues. Germline CDR1 SGHVS, CDR2 FNYEAQ. In DNA, the CDR3 is TGTGCCAGCAGCGATATATCTGACGCGGGCCGAACGAACACCGGGGAGCTGTTTTTT. It translates to CASSDISDAGRTNTGELFF.

In its sample, this clone was seen once. The rearrangement links TRBV27 to TRBJ2-1; TRBD1 might be the D (5 bases). This CDR3 spans 15 amino acids. Germline values: CDR1 MNHEY, CDR2 SMNVEV (reference sequence). With 7 bases removed from V and 2 bases from J, the gap between germline ends came to 15 bases. Here the CDR3 reads CASKQGAGTYNEQFF. CDR3 DNA sequence: TGTGCCAGCAAGCAAGGAGCAGGGACCTACAATGAGCAGTTCTTC.

By frequency in the sample, this clone is medium-sized. The chain couples TRBV27 to TRBJ2-2; D not certain. Germline V gene sequence: CDR1 MNHEY, CDR2 SMNVEV (reference sequence). The V and J ends lost 0 bases and 0 bases respectively, with 11 bases between them. The CDR3 contains 17 residues. CDR3 DNA: TGTGCCAGCAGTTTATCGGTTAGGGTCACGAACACCGGGGAGCTGTTTTTT. This sequence encodes CASSLSVRVTNTGELFF.

The V gene is TRBV9, the J gene TRBJ1-3, with D perhaps matching TRBD1 (6 bases). This CDR3 is built from 14 residues. Trimming shortened V by 0 bases and J by 2 bases, and 6 bases separated the two germline ends. Germline V gene sequence: CDR1 SGDLS, CDR2 YYNGEE. This CDR3 is CASSVAGAGNTIYF. The CDR3 DNA is TGTGCCAGCAGCGTAGCAGGGGCTGGAAACACCATATATTTT.

This clone was observed a few times. The V gene is TRBV4-1, the J gene TRBJ2-1; D is unresolved. Looked up from germline, CDR1 is MGHRA and CDR2 is YSYEKL. V shed 7 bases and J shed 1 base, with 14 bases lying between them. This CDR3 is built from 15 residues. The CDR3 bases are TGCGCCAGCAATCCCGGGCCTGGATCCTACAATGAGCAGTTCTTC. This encodes CASNPGPGSYNEQFF.